The T cell receptor (beta chain) described here comes from a study of control samples from healthy donors and cancer patients. This table comes from immunoSEQ multiplex PCR, and its TCRdb copy is limited to in-frame clones, with some not included. Of over 75,000 clones listed, about four fifths are singletons. The material sequenced was blood. The receptor was isolated from a man aged 55 to 70 in good health.

CDR3 sequence reads: CASSGTENYGYTF. In nucleotides, the CDR3 is TGTGCCAGCAGTGGGACCGAGAACTATGGCTACACCTTC. V and J are TRBV5-4 and TRBJ1-2; D might be TRBD1 (5 bases). V lost 5 bases, J lost 2 bases, and 10 bases lay in between. CDR3 length: 13 residues. Looked up from germline, CDR1 is SGHNT and CDR2 is YYREEE (reference sequence).